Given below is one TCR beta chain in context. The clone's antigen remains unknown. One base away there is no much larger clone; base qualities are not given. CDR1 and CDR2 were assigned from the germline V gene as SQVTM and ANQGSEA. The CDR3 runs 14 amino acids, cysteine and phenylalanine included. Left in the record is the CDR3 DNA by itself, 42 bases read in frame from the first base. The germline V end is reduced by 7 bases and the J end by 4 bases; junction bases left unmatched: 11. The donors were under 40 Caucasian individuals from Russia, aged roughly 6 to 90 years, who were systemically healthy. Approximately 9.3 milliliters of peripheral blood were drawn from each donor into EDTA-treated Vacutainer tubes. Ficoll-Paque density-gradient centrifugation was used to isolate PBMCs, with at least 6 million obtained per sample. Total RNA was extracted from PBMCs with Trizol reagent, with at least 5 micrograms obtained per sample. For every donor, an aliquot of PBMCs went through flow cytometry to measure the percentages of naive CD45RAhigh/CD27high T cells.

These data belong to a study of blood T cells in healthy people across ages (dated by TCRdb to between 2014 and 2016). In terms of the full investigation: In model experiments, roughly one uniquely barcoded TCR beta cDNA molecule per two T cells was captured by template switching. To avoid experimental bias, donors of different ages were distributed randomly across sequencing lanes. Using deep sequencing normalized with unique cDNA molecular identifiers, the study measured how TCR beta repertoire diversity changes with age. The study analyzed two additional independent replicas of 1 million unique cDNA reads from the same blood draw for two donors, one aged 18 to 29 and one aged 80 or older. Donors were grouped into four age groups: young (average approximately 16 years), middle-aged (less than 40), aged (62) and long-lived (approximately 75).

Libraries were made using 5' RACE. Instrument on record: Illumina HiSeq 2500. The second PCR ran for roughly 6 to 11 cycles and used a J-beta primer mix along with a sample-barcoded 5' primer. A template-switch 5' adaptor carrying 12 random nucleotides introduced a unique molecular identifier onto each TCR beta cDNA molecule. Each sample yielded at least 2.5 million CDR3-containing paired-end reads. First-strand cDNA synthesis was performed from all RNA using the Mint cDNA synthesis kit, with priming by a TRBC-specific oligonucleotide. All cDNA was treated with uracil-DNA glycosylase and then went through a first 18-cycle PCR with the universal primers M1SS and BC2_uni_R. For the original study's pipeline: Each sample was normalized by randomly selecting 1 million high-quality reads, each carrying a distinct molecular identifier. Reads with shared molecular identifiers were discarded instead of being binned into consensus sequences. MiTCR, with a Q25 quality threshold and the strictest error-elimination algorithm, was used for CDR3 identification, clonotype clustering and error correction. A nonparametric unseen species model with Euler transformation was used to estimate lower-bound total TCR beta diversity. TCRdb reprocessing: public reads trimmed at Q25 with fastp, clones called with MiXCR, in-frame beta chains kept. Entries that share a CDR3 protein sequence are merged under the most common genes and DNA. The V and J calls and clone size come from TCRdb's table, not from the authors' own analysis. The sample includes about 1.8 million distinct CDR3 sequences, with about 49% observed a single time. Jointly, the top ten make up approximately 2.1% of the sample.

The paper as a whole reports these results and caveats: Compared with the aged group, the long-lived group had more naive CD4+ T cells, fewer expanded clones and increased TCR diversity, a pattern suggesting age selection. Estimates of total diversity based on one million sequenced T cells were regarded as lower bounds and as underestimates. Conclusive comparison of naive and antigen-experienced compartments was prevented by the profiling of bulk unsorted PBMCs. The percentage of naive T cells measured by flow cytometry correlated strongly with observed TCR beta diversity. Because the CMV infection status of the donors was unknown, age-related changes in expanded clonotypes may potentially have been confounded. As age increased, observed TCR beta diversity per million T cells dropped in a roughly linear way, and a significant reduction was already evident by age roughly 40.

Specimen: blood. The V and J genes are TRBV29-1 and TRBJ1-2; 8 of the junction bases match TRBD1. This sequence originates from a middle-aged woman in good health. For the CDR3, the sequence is CSASDRGSFYGYTF. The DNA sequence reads TGCAGCGCCTCCGACAGGGGAAGTTTCTATGGCTACACCTTC. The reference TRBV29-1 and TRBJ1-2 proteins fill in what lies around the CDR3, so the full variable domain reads SAVISQKPSRDICQRGTSLTIQCQVDSQVTMMFWYRQQPGQSLTLIATANQGSEATYESGFVIDKFPISRPNLTFSTLTVSNMSPEDSSIYLCSASDRGSFYGYTFGSGTRLTVV.